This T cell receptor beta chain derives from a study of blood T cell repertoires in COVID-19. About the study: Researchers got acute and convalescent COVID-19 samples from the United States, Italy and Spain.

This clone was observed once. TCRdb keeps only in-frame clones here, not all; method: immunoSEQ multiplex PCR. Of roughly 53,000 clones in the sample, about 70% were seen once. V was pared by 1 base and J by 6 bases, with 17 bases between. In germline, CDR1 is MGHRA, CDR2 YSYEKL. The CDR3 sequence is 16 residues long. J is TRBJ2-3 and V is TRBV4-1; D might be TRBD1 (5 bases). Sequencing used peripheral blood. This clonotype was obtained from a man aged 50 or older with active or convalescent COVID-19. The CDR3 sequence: CASSQGKDTAMDTQYF. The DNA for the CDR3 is TGCGCCAGCAGCCAAGGGAAGGACACCGCCATGGATACGCAGTATTTT.